This entry features one TCR beta chain sequence. Germline V gives CDR1 SGHRS, CDR2 YFSETQ. The CDR3 is made up of 15 amino acids. Germline trimming cut 0 bases from V and 5 bases from J; bases unmatched to any gene: 4. As to treatment: oral pan-JAK inhibitor, 5-10 mg twice daily. Sequencing used cDNA as its template, made by extracting RNA and reverse transcribing it. Clones were read by immunoSEQ multiplex PCR, and TCRdb kept only the in-frame ones, dropping some. The sample yields about 220,000 clones, around 57% seen once. The sample is drawn from a study of CD8+ T cells in alopecia areata. The sequenced sample was CD4+ T cells sorted from blood, obtained at week 4, from a patient treated with tofacitinib. The V and J genes are TRBV5-1 and TRBJ2-1; 8 nucleotides match TRBD1. This clonotype was obtained from a human donor with alopecia areata. The chain's CDR3 is CASSLGDRPNNEQFF. The CDR3 coding sequence is TGCGCCAGCAGCTTGGGGGACAGGCCCAACAATGAGCAGTTCTTC.